One TCR beta chain is described in this entry. The antigen it recognizes is unknown. One base away there is no much larger clone; base qualities are not given. The sample belongs to a study of cytomegalovirus exposure and HLA in healthy donors (TCRdb year 2017). A note on the overall study: An earlier analysis of some 550 of the donors reported 250 to 350 Gb of sequence data and some 100 million unique TCR beta sequences from roughly 200 million T cells. Roughly 300 gigabases of sequencing data and around 90 million unique TCR sequences made up an early release that covered under 750 HLA-typed donors. Among the 398 genotyped donors, more than 70% belonged to the genetic ancestry cluster associated with self-reported Caucasian donors. The aim of the study was to test whether cataloging public T cell receptors could identify signatures of past pathogen exposure. The T cell repertoires of some 670 subjects were profiled by immunosequencing and related to cytomegalovirus serostatus. In addition to the first cohort of several hundred subjects, a separate validation cohort of 120 different subjects was used. To predict cytomegalovirus infection status, the study combined high-throughput TCR immunosequencing, statistical association of individual TCRs with disease status, and machine learning. A later analysis re-examined previously published TCR beta repertoires from just over 650 donors and added high-resolution HLA genotyping to investigate patterns of TCR occurrence. Rather than using new phenotypic data, the later analysis identified candidate immune exposures from TCR beta sequences and from how often those sequences occurred across donors. To decide whether each TCR beta V gene segment behaved as functional or pseudogenic, an earlier analysis of approximately 620 of the donors relied on high-throughput TCR beta sequencing. Alongside the repertoire data, information on donor age, sex, ethnicity and CMV serostatus was compiled. A later genetic analysis took genome-wide SNP genotypes for about 60% of the roughly 670 donors and used that subset as a discovery cohort. All discovery cohort repertoires had been generated on a single sequencing platform. HLA typing covered class I and class II loci at four-digit resolution. Typing coverage varied by locus: 629-630 donors for A, B, C, DRB1 and DQB1; roughly 520 for DQA1; nearly 610 for DPA1; approximately 490 for DPB1. Because of strong linkage in the cohort, five DR-DQ haplotypes were treated as single units for association and clustering. On average, approximately 250,000 unique TCR beta nucleotide sequences were sequenced per donor among fewer than 500 genotyped donors of the cohort, with roughly 18% of those sequences being non-productive. General findings and caveats noted by the study authors: V-gene and J-gene trimming of TCR beta chains was associated with a missense DCLRE1C variant in a later genetic analysis, and the association was replicated in an independent cohort. Roughly uniform sequencing depth across donors was assumed in presence/absence analyses, although this assumption may not hold. A later analysis found that TCR association rates varied across HLA loci, with DRB1 alleles showing the most associated TCRs and HLA-C alleles the fewest. Correlated functional status among segregating V segments might be attributable to linkage disequilibrium, but an unknown experimental factor could not be ruled out. In vitro tests confirmed that a few of the cytomegalovirus-associated TCR beta chains recognize cytomegalovirus antigens. According to the authors, the approach could potentially be generalized to other disease states and immunological phenotypes. Assigning TCR associations to individual alleles was difficult when HLA alleles, especially DR and DQ, strongly co-occurred. Across donors, most TCR sequences were observed very rarely, whereas some public TCRs were present in many individuals. According to a later genetic analysis, donors in an Asian-associated ancestry cluster had fewer N-insertions in productive TCRs than the approximately 630-donor mean. The only immune exposure information available for the cohort was CMV serostatus. In both the original and validation cohorts, the classifier was reported to diagnose cytomegalovirus status with high specificity and sensitivity. A further reported finding was that TCR beta sequences accurately predicted the HLA-A and HLA-B alleles for most subjects in the first cohort. A later analysis found that most CMV-associated TCR beta chains appeared HLA-restricted, with HLA associations seemingly driven largely by CMV exposure. Several of the top co-occurrence clusters appeared to be linked to parvovirus B19, influenza, CMV and Epstein-Barr virus, according to a later analysis. An earlier analysis of approximately 590 of the donors showed that most TCR beta V segments appeared in productive rearrangements either about 87% or about 30% of the time, which broadly matched IMGT annotations. The earlier analysis of nearly 600 of the donors excluded 15 to 20 rarely observed V segments, including chromosome 9 orphons, because counts were too low. The cohort was sequenced for TCR beta chains only, and without alpha or paired-chain data the features that could be detected were limited. Because HLA typing was unavailable for some donors at each locus, only the typed subset was used in association tests. A cluster of highly shared sequence variants was judged likely to represent a technical artifact of the sequencing pipeline. Some IMGT-functional V segments, including TRBV6-2 and TRBV6-3, could not be told apart with the 87-base-pair reads, so those segments were excluded. In a later analysis, HLA-associated TCR beta chains showed more clonal expansion and lower generation probabilities than non-associated chains that were equally common. In a later analysis, some 18,000 TCR beta sequences were associated with specific HLA alleles at a false discovery rate of 0.05. In the study, around 160 TCR beta chains were listed as associated with cytomegalovirus.

Library generation was performed with the immunoSEQ multiplex PCR assay. The multiplex PCR relied on a mix of 60 forward primers for TCR Vbeta segments and 13 reverse primers for TCR Jbeta segments. The CDR3 region of rearranged TCR beta genes was amplified from genomic DNA with a multiplex PCR assay. Amplified TCR beta libraries were sequenced as 87-base-pair reads on the Illumina HiSeq System. Per the original workflow: In a later analysis, roughly 80 million unique TCR beta chains were counted across the approximately 640 repertoires, and approximately 11 million of these chains were shared by at least two donors. Raw reads were error-corrected and collapsed into unique sequences by a nearest-neighbor algorithm in which closely related sequences were merged to remove PCR and sequencing errors. CDR3 sequences were aligned to IMGT reference sequences to assign V, D and J gene segments. For a sequence to be retained, a match of at least six nucleotides to both a V gene segment and a J gene segment was required. Rearrangements were called productive when the CDR3 lacked stop codons and stayed in frame with V and J; all others were non-productive. Following IMGT convention, CDR3 was defined as the stretch from the second conserved V-encoded cysteine up to the conserved J-encoded phenylalanine. The earlier analysis of 587 of the donors excluded sequences that lacked an unambiguous match to a single V gene segment. In an earlier analysis of roughly 500 of the donors, V segments were called functional above 56.7% productive rearrangements and were called segregating when the between-donor standard deviation exceeded 5%. To diagnose cytomegalovirus status from the catalog of TCR beta chain sequences, a statistical classification framework was built. In a later analysis, TCR nucleotide sequences were compared against IMGT/GENE-DB human TR gene sequences so that V and J genes could be assigned. Using the TCRdist pipeline, a later analysis assigned CDR3 sequences along with most-parsimonious VDJ recombination scenarios. In a later analysis, every TCR beta chain was defined by the combination of its CDR3 amino acid sequence and its V-gene family, and reads without a unique V-gene family were dropped. As a way to deal with suspected cross-contamination and a sequencing artifact, a later analysis dropped nearly 600 nucleotide sequences that were highly shared and had low generation probability. For each public chain, a later analysis derived a clonal expansion index from normalized ranks of inferred template counts within each repertoire. In a later analysis, generation probabilities were computed using a VDJ recombination model fitted to out-of-frame rearrangements, and the results were checked against IGoR. Hypergeometric tests were used in a later analysis to score TCR-TCR, TCR-HLA and TCR-CMV co-occurrence, with a repertoire-size bias correction applied to the TCR pairs. In a later analysis, false discovery rates were estimated by permuting HLA or CMV assignments 20 times. In a later analysis, co-occurring TCRs were grouped with DBSCAN, and TCRdist sequence similarity was added when clustering was performed within HLA-allele-positive subsets. Repertoires with fewer than 30,000 or more than 120,000 public chains, plus five repertoires with anomalous nucleotide sharing, were excluded from co-occurrence clustering. TCRdb took this table from immuneACCESS and kept in-frame rearrangements with V and J called. Such tables lack part of the clones; where checked against another copy, unresolved V genes explain under half of the gap, and the rest is unexplained. V and J calls and clone size are copied from that table; D and trimming were computed from the DNA. Here the sample has over 80,000 clones; about three quarters occur a single time. Jointly, the top ten make up approximately 3.5% of the sample.

In total, just over 650 healthy bone marrow donors made up the cohort. Cohort members were all nominally healthy when sampled, although unrecorded immune exposures were likely present. The donor tested CMV seronegative and was one of the 352 seronegative cohort members. Every donor gave a peripheral blood sample, and the peripheral blood mononuclear cells from that sample were used for TCR beta sequencing. The Qiagen DNeasy Blood Extraction Kit was used to extract genomic DNA from the blood cell samples. CDR1 and CDR2 were assigned from the germline V gene as SQVTM and ANQGSEA. V is cut back by 6 bases and J by 7 bases, with 6 bases in the junction unmatched. From the cysteine up to the phenylalanine, the CDR3 has a length of 13 residues. The read is trimmed to its CDR3 DNA, 39 bases read in frame from base 1.

This receptor was obtained from a man aged 35 to 55 in good health and CMV-seronegative. The chain uses TRBV29-1 and TRBJ1-5; the junction holds 10 bases that match TRBD1. The specimen was PBMCs. The DNA is as follows: TGCAGCGTGGCCGGGACAGGGGACCAGCCCCAGCATTTT. Its translation is CSVAGTGDQPQHF.